This T cell receptor (beta chain) was obtained from a study of response to subunit inactivated influenza vaccine. Study-wide results and caveats: Only a handful of new T cells, the authors suggested, are recruited with each seasonal influenza vaccination.

This clonotype was seen a few times. What it recognizes is unknown. TCRdb recomputed calls from the RT-PCR reads with MiXCR, one row per CDR3 protein. The data hold under 200,000 distinct CDR3 sequences, with around 10% observed a single time. Trimming left V 0 bases short and J 3 bases short, with 12 bases between. The germline gives CDR1 LGHDT, CDR2 YNNKEL (reference sequence). The CDR3 is 15 residues long. This clonotype was sampled from a man aged 50-75 years who received an inactivated influenza vaccine. This specimen consisted of CD8+ T cells sorted from PBMCs, obtained around 25 months after vaccination. This rearrangement joins TRBV3-1 to TRBJ2-7, with a possible D match to TRBD1 (5 bases). The CDR3 reads CASSQERWQGYEQYF. The CDR3 nucleotides read TGTGCCAGCAGCCAAGAAAGGTGGCAGGGCTACGAGCAGTACTTC.